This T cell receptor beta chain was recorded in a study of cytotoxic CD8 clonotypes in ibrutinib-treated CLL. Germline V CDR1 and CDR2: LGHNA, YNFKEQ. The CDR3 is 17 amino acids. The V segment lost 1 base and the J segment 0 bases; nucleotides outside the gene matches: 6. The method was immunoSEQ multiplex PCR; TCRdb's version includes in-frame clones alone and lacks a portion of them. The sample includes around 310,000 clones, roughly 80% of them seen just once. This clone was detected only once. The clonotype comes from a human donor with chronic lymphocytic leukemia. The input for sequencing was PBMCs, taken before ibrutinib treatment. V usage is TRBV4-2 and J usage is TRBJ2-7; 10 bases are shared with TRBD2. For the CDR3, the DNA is TGTGCCAGCAGCCAAGGGCTAGCGGGAGAGGGCTCCTACGAGCAGTACTTC. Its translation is CASSQGLAGEGSYEQYF.